This paragraph covers one T cell receptor (beta chain) sequence. V lost 5 bases, J lost 5 bases, and 7 bases stayed unmatched. The CDR3 is 13 residues long. Germline CDR1 SGHKS, CDR2 YYEKEE (reference sequence). The sample comes from a study of blood T cell repertoires in COVID-19. Study summary: Specimens from acute and convalescent COVID-19 originated in the United States, Italy and Spain. PBMCs, B-cell-depleted T cells, or T cells provided the cDNA or gDNA that made up the material.

The authors' processing: Amplification of reference gene primers was used by the study to estimate nucleated cell counts. Profiling relied on immunoSEQ multiplex PCR, and the TCRdb table lists in-frame clones only, not all of them. V, J and clone size reflect that table, while D and trimming were determined from the DNA. Among around 450,000 clones listed, about 89% were seen once. This sequence originates from a woman aged 25 to 39 with acute or convalescent COVID-19. The V gene is TRBV5-5, the J gene TRBJ2-7; 7 bases line up with TRBD1. The sample comprised peripheral blood. This CDR3 is CASSHDRVHEQYF. The CDR3 DNA is TGTGCCAGCAGTCATGACAGGGTTCACGAGCAGTACTTC.